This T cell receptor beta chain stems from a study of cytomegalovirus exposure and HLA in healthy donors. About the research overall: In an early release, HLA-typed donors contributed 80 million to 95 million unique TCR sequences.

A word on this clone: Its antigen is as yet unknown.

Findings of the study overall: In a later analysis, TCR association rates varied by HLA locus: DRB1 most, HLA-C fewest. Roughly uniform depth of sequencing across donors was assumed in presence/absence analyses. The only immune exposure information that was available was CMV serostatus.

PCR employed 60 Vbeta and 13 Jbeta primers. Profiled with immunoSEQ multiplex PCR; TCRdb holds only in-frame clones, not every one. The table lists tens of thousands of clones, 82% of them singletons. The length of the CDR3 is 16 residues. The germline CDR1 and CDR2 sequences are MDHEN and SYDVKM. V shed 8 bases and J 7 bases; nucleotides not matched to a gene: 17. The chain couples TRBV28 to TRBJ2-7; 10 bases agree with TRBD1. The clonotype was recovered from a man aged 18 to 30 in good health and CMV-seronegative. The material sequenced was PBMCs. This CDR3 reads CASSGTRDRGLSEQYF. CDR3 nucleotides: TGTGCCAGCTCGGGGACCCGGGACAGGGGCCTCTCGGAGCAGTACTTC.